What follows describes a single T cell receptor (beta chain). Its target is unknown. Use of 60 Vbeta and 13 Jbeta primers characterized the PCR. Per the authors' pipeline: Unique TCR beta chains totaled some 78 million in a later count, with around 10 million of them shared. Libraries were prepared by immunoSEQ multiplex PCR; TCRdb keeps only in-frame clonotypes and omits some of them. The V and J calls and clone size were taken over from that table, and D and trimming were inferred from the DNA. The sample includes about 220,000 clones, less than 85% seen only once; the top ten take 0.63%. The data originate from a study of cytomegalovirus exposure and HLA in healthy donors. On the study more broadly: Earlier sequencing of about 179 million T cells yielded 100 million to 120 million unique TCR beta sequences.

The V end lost 1 base, the J end lost 11 bases, and 11 bases lay between the germline ends. Germline CDR1 and CDR2: SEHNR and FQNEAQ (reference sequence). This CDR3 has 12 residues. Study-wide findings and caveats: Investigators reported under 200 TCR beta chains as tied to cytomegalovirus.

V and J are TRBV7-9 and TRBJ2-5; D gene ambiguous. This TCR was recovered from a man aged 18 to 30 in good health and CMV-seronegative. Sequenced: PBMCs. DNA of the CDR3: TGTGCCAGCAGCTTAGGGGCGAGTGAGCAGTACTTC. Amino acid sequence: CASSLGASEQYF.